This T cell receptor beta chain emerged from a study of T cells in tuberculosis. Across the study: T cells were selected with CD1B tetramers loaded with glucose monomycolate. In South Africa, adults with active tuberculosis were compared with IGRA-negative and latently infected IGRA-positive adolescents.

Whole-study results and caveats: Shorter CDR3-alpha in active tuberculosis partly drove smaller distances. GMM-specific TCRs were nearer to active tuberculosis alpha repertoires, suggesting expansion.

Data came from immunoSEQ multiplex PCR; TCRdb stores just in-frame clones and leaves some out. The profile shows roughly 34,000 clones, about 90% of them singletons. The CDR3 is 15 amino acids. V was clipped by 0 bases and J by 0 bases, with 8 bases between them. Germline V lookup: CDR1 MNHEY, CDR2 SVGAGI. This clone has just one count. Its antigen is unknown. The sample taken for sequencing was PBMCs. The receptor's source is a donor aged 10-29 years with latent tuberculosis or without tuberculosis infection. Some clones in this sample may be carry-over from other donors' samples. The rearrangement uses TRBV6-5 and TRBJ1-1; D is undetermined. The CDR3 here is CASSYSRRVNTEAFF. The CDR3 DNA reads TGTGCCAGCAGTTACTCGAGAAGAGTGAACACTGAAGCTTTCTTT.